This section outlines one TCR beta chain sequence together with its context. Across about two dozen US areas, participants ranged in age from roughly 18 to 95 years. Grouping used clinical history reported by participants in a survey and questionnaire. The V gene's germline CDR1 is SGHTS and CDR2 YDEGEE. The CDR3 length is 14 residues. Deletions cut 4 bases from V and 3 bases from J, with 13 bases between. This record comes from a study of blood T cell repertoires in COVID-19. Original methodology: Nucleated cell counts were estimated from reference gene primer amplification. The data were produced by immunoSEQ multiplex PCR, yet TCRdb's version contains in-frame clones alone and is incomplete. D and trimming come from the DNA, and the V and J calls and clone size come from that table. Found here are 250,000 to 400,000 clones, approximately 81% of them singletons; the top ten hold 1.5% to 2%.

The sequence was obtained from a woman aged 30 to 39 who had been exposed to COVID-19. Source material: PBMCs or T cells enriched from blood (not recorded which). V usage is TRBV5-8 and J usage is TRBJ1-2, with TRBD1 as a possible D gene (5 bases). The CDR3 nucleotides read TGTGCCAGCAGCCCGGATCCACAGGACTATGGCTACACCTTC. Its translation: CASSPDPQDYGYTF.